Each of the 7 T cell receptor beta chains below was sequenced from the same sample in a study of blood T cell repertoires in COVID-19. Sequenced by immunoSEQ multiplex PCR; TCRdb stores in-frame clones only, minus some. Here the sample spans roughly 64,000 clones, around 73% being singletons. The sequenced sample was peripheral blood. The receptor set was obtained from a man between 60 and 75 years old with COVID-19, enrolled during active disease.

CDR3 region: CASTLGEENSPLHF. The DNA of the CDR3 is TGTGCCAGCACCTTAGGGGAGGAAAATTCACCCCTCCACTTT. The chain carries TRBV6-5 and TRBJ1-6; tentative D call: TRBD1 (5 bases). Germline loops: CDR1 MNHEY, CDR2 SVGAGI. This CDR3 has 14 amino acids. The V and J ends lost 7 bases and 7 bases respectively, with 14 bases between them.

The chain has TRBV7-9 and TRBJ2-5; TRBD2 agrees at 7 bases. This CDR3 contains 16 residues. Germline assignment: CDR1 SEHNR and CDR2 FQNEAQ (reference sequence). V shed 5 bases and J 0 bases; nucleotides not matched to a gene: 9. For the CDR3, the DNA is TGTGCCAGCAGCCTCGTCGGGGGGAACCACCAAGAGACCCAGTACTTC. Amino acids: CASSLVGGNHQETQYF.

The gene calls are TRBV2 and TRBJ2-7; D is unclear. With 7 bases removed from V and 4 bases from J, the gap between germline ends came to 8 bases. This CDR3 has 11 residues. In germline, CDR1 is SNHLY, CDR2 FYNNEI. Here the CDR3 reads CASTTEYEQYF. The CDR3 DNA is TGTGCCAGCACGACGGAGTACGAGCAGTACTTC. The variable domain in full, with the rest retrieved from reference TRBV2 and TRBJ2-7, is EPEVTQTPSHQVTQMGQEVILRCVPISNHLYFYWYRQILGQKVEFLVSFYNNEISEKSEIFDDQFSVERPDGSNFTLKIRSTKLEDSAMYFCASTTEYEQYFGPGTRLTVT.

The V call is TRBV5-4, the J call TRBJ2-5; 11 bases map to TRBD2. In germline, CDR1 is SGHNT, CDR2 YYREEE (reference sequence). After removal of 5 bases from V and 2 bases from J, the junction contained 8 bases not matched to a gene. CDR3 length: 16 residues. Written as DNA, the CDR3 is TGTGCCAGCAGGACTAGCGGGGATCGAGGGCAAGAGACCCAGTACTTC. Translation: CASRTSGDRGQETQYF.

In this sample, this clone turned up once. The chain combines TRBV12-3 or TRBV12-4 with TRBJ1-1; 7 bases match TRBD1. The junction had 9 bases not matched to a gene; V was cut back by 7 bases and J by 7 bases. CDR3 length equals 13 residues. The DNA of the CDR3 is TGTGCCAGCAATCACCAGACAGGGAGTGAAGCTTTCTTT. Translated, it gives CASNHQTGSEAFF.

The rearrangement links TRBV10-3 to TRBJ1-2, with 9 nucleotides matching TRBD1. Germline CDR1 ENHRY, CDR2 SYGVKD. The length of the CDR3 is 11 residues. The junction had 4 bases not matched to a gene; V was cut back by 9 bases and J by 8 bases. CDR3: CAIQGAEGYTF. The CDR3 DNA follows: TGTGCCATACAGGGGGCTGAGGGCTACACCTTC.

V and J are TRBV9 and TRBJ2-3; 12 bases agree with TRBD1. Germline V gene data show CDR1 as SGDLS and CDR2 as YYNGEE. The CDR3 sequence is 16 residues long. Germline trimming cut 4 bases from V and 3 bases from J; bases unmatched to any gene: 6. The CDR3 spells CASSPMGQGATDTQYF. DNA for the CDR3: TGTGCCAGCAGCCCCATGGGACAGGGGGCGACAGATACGCAGTATTTT.